This T cell receptor (beta chain) was documented in a study of cytomegalovirus exposure and HLA in healthy donors. Broader study findings: Cytomegalovirus association was listed for 164 TCR beta chains. Some V segments, including TRBV6-2 and TRBV6-3, were excluded as indistinguishable.

This clone was counted a single time. Its antigen is currently unknown. Researchers ran the PCR with 60 Vbeta and 13 Jbeta primers. The assay was immunoSEQ multiplex PCR, and TCRdb's table has in-frame clones only and misses some. The sample includes about 200,000 clones, 75% to 80% of them seen just once. Trimming took 0 bases from V and 0 from J, leaving 11 bases between them. CDR1 GTSNPN and CDR2 SVGIG come from the germline V gene (reference sequence). The CDR3 is 15 amino acids. Source material: PBMCs. This TCR derives from a male donor in good health and CMV-seronegative. The J gene is TRBJ1-2, the V gene TRBV30; D perhaps matches TRBD1 (5 bases). This CDR3 reads CAWSVKGVSNYGYTF. The CDR3 DNA reads as TGTGCCTGGAGTGTAAAAGGGGTTTCTAACTATGGCTACACCTTC.